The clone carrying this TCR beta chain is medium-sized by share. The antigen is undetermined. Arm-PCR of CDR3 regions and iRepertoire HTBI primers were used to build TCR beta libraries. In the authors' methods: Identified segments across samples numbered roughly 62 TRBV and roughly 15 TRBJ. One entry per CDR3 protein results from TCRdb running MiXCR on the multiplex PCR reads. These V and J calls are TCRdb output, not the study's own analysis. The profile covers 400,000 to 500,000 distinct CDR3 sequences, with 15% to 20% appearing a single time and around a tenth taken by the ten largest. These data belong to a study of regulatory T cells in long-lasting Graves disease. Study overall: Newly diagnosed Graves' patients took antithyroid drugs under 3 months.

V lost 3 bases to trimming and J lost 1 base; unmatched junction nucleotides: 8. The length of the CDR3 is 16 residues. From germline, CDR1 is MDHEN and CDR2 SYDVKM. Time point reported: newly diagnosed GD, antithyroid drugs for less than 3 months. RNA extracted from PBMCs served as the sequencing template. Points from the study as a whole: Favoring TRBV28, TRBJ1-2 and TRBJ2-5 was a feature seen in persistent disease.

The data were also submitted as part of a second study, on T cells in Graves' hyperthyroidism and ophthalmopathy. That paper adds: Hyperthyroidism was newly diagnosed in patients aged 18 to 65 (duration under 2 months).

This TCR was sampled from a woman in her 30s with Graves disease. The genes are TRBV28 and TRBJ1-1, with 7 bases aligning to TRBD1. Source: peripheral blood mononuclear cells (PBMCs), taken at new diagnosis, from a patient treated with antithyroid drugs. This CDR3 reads CASSFQGGVWNTEAFF. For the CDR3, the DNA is TGTGCCAGCAGTTTTCAGGGGGGGGTGTGGAACACTGAAGCTTTCTTT.